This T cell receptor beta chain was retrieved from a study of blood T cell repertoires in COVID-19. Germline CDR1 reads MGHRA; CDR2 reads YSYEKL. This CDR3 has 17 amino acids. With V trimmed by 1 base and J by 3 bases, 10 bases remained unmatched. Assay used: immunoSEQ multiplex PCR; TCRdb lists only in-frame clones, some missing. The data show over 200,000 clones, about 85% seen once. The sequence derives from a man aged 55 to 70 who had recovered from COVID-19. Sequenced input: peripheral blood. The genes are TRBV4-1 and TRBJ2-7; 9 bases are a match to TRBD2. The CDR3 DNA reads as TGCGCCAGCAGCCAAGGGTCTAGCGGGACCCCCATCTACGAGCAGTACTTC. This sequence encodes CASSQGSSGTPIYEQYF.